One TCR beta chain is described in this entry. The data derive from a study of cytomegalovirus exposure and HLA in healthy donors. At the level of the study: The 100 to 150 validation repertoires, a later analysis reported, used the same platform as the roughly 660 repertoires from the first cohort.

Per germline, CDR1 SGHRS and CDR2 YFSETQ. The V and J ends lost 0 bases and 4 bases respectively, with 14 bases between them. The CDR3 runs to 15 residues. Measured with immunoSEQ multiplex PCR; TCRdb has only the in-frame clones, and not every one. The table lists 150,000 to 200,000 clones, 91% of them singletons. The source is a woman aged 18-29 years in good health and CMV-seropositive. The sample taken for sequencing was PBMCs. The chain has TRBV5-1 and TRBJ2-7, with D tentatively TRBD1 (6 bases). The DNA for the CDR3 is TGCGCCAGCAGCTTGGGGCAGGGGTCTCCATACGAGCAGTACTTC. Protein sequence: CASSLGQGSPYEQYF.